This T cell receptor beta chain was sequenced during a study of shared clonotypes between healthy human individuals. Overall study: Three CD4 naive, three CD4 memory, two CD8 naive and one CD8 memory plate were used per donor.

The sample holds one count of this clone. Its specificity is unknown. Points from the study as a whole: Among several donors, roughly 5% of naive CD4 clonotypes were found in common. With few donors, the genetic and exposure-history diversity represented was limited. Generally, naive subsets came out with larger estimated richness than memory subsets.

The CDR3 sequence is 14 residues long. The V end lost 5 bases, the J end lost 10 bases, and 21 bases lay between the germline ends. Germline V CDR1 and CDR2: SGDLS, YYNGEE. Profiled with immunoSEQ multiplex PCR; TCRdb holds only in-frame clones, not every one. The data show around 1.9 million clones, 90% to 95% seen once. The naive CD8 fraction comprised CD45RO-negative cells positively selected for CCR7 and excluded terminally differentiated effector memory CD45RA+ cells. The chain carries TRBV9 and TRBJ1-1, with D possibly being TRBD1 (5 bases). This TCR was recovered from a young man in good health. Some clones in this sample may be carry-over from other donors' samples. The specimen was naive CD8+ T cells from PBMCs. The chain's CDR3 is CASRRAGQPDAAFF. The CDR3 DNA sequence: TGTGCCAGCAGGAGGGCAGGGCAACCGGATGCAGCTTTCTTT. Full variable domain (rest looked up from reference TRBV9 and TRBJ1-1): DSGVTQTPKHLITATGQRVTLRCSPRSGDLSVYWYQQSLDQGLQFLIQYYNGEERAKGNILERFSAQQFPDLHSELNLSSLELGDSALYFCASRRAGQPDAAFFGQGTRLTVV.